The T cell receptor (beta chain) under discussion was sequenced for a study of Graves' ophthalmopathy and Graves' hyperthyroidism. Whole-study results and caveats: Blood repertoires reportedly contained most expanded thyroid clonotypes above 0.001 frequency.

Trimming removed 2 bases from V and 4 bases from J; junction bases left unmatched: 10. CDR3 length: 15 amino acids. From germline, CDR1 is SQVTM and CDR2 ANQGSEA. Ages of hyperthyroidism patients ran from 18 to 65, and their diagnoses were new, under 2 months' duration. This clonotype appeared many times. The antigen is undetermined. CDR3 regions of TCR beta were amplified from RNA transcripts. The library came from an HTBI-primed first-round RT-PCR and a second-round multiplex PCR. TCRdb recomputed calls from the multiplex PCR reads with MiXCR, one row per CDR3 protein. The table shows about 1.2 million distinct CDR3 sequences, with 36% occurring only once.

This sequence originates from an adult man with Graves' hyperthyroidism. The sample consisted of peripheral blood or thyroid tissue (not recorded which). The chain links TRBV29-1 to TRBJ2-7, with TRBD2 identical over 8 bases. DNA for the CDR3: TGCAGCGTTGAACCAGCGGGGGAGGACCAGTACGAGCAGTACTTC. Its protein product is CSVEPAGEDQYEQYF.